The sequence of this T cell receptor (beta chain) was determined in a study of shared clonotypes between healthy human individuals. Study background: CD4 naive and memory got three plates each, CD8 naive two, CD8 memory one.

This clone was seen many times. The antigen remains unidentified. TCRdb keeps only in-frame clones here, not all; method: immunoSEQ multiplex PCR. The sample holds over a million clones, approximately 76% seen once. Study-wide findings and caveats: The naive CD4 repertoires of several donors were compared, and roughly 5% of clonotypes were shared.

Germline-derived CDR1 and CDR2 are SGHTA and FQGNSA. This CDR3 contains 13 residues. The ends lost 4 bases at V and 6 bases at J; junction bases unmatched: 5. The J gene is TRBJ2-7, the V gene TRBV7-2; 8 bases fit TRBD2. Sequencing input: memory CD4+ T cells sorted from blood. Subset described: CD45RA-negative fraction. The sequence was collected from a man between 18 and 29 years old in good health. The CDR3 sequence is CASSSGLATEQYF. Here the CDR3 DNA reads TGTGCCAGCAGCTCCGGACTAGCCACCGAGCAGTACTTC.